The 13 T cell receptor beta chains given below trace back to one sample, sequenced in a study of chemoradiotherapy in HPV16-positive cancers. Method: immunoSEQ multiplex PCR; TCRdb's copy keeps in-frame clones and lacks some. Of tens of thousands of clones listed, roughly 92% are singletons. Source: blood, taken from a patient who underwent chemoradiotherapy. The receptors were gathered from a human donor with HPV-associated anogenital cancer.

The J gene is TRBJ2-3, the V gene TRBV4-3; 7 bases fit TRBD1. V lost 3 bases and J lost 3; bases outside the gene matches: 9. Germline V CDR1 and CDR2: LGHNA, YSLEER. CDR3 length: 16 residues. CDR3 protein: CASSHGTVGRTDTQYF. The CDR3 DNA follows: TGCGCCAGCAGCCACGGGACAGTTGGTCGGACAGATACGCAGTATTTT.

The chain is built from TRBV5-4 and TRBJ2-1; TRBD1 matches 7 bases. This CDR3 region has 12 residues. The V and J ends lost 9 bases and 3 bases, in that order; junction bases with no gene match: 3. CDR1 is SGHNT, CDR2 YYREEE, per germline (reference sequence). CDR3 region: CATRQGYNEQFF. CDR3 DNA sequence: TGTGCCACCAGACAGGGCTACAATGAGCAGTTCTTC.

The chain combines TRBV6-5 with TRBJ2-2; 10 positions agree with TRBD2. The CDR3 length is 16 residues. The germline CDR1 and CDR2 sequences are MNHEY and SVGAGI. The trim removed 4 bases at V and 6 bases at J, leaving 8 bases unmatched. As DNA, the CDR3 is TGTGCCAGCAGTTTCCTAGCGGGAGTGAGTGCCGGGGAGCTGTTTTTT. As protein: CASSFLAGVSAGELFF.

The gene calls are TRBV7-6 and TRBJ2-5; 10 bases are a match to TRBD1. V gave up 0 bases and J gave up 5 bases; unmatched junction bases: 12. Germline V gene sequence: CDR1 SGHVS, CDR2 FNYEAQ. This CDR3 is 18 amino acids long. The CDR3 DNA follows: TGTGCCAGCAGCTTAGCGCCTAGGGGACAGGGGTTTAGGGAGACCCAGTACTTC. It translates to CASSLAPRGQGFRETQYF. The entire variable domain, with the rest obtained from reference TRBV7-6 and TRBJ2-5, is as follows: GAGVSQSPRYKVTKRGQDVALRCDPISGHVSLYWYRQALGQGPEFLTYFNYEAQQDKSGLPNDRFSAERPEGSISTLTIQRTEQRDSAMYRCASSLAPRGQGFRETQYFGPGTRLLVL.

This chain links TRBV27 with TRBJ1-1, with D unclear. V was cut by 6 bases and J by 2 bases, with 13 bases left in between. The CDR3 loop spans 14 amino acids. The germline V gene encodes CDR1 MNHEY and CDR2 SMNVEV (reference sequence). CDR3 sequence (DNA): TGTGCCAGCAGGGCCTGGGGAGTCAACACTGAAGCTTTCTTT. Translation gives CASRAWGVNTEAFF.

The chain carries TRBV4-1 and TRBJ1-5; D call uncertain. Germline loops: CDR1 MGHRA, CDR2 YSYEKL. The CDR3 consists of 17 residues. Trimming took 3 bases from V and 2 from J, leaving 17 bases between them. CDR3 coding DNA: TGCGCCAGCAGCCATCCGTCATCTGAGTCGCGCAATCAGCCCCAGCATTTT. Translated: CASSHPSSESRNQPQHF.

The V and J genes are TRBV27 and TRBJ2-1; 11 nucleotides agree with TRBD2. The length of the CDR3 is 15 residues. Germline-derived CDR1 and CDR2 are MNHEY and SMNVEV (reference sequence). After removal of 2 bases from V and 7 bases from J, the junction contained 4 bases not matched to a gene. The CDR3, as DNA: TGTGCCAGCAGTTTACGTAGCGGGAGGGGAAATGAGCAGTTCTTC. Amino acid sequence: CASSLRSGRGNEQFF.

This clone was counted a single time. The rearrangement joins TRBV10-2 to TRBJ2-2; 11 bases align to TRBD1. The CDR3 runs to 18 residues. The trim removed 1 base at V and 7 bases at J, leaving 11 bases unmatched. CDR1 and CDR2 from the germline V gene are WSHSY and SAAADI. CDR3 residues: CASSELLGQGALGGELFF. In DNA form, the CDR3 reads TGCGCCAGCAGTGAGTTGCTCGGACAGGGGGCTTTGGGCGGGGAGCTGTTTTTT.

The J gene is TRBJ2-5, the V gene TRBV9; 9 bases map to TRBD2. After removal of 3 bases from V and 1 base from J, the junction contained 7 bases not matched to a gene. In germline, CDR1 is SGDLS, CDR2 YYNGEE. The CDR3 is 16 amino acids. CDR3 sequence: CASSAISGGPQETQYF. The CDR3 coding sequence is TGTGCCAGCAGCGCAATTAGCGGGGGCCCCCAAGAGACCCAGTACTTC.

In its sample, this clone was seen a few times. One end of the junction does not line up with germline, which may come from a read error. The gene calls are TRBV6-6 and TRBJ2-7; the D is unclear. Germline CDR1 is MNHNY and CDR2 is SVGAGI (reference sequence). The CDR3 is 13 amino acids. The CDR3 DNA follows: TGTGCCAGCAACTCCGGGCCACCTTCCCGCACGCACTTC. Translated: CASNSGPPSRTHF.

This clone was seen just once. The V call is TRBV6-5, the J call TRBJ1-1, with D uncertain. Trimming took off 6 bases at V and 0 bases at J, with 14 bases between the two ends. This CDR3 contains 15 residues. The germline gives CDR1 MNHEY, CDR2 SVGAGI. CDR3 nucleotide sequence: TGTGCCAGCAGGTCCATGCCAGCGATGAACACTGAAGCTTTCTTT. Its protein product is CASRSMPAMNTEAFF.

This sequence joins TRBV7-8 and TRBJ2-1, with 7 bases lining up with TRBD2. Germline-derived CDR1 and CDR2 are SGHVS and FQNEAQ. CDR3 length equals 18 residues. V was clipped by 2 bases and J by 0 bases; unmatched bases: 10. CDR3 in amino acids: CASSLPRTSASSYNEQFF. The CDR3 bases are TGTGCCAGCAGCTTACCTCGAACTAGCGCGAGCTCCTACAATGAGCAGTTCTTC. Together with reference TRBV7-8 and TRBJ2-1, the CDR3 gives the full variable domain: GAGVSQSPRYKVAKRGQDVALRCDPISGHVSLFWYQQALGQGPEFLTYFQNEAQLDKSGLPSDRFFAERPEGSVSTLKIQRTQQEDSAVYLCASSLPRTSASSYNEQFFGPGTRLTVL.

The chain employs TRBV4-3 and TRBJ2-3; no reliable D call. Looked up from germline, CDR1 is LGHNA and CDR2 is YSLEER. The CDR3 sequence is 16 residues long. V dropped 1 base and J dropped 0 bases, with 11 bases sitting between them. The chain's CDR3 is CASSQGVAYSTDTQYF. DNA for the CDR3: TGCGCCAGCAGCCAAGGGGTAGCCTACAGCACAGATACGCAGTATTTT.